The entry below describes one T cell receptor (beta chain). The antigen remains unidentified. The CDR3 length is 14 residues. V was clipped by 5 bases and J by 0 bases, with 11 bases between them. The entry originates in a study of T-cell memory formation after mild COVID-19. Overall study context: TCR clustering was largely donor specific. Study-wide results and limits: Clones shrinking from day 15 to 85 showed even CD4/CD8 mixes; later expanders tilted CD4+. Memory cells collected pre-infection included some clones that later responded, suggesting cross-reactive memory joined.

Using constant-segment primers, 5'RACE produced TCR alpha and TCR beta cDNA libraries carrying sample barcodes and UMIs. TCRdb analysed the 5' RACE reads with MiXCR anew, one entry per CDR3 protein. The profile shows about 190,000 distinct CDR3 sequences, roughly 23% of them singletons. The chain employs TRBV12-3 or TRBV12-4 and TRBJ2-7; tentative D call: TRBD2 (5 bases). The TCR comes from an adult woman who had mild COVID-19 (a few samples of this study predate the infection). Cell type and time point are not known. Sequenced material: PBMCs or a T cell subset sorted from them (not recorded which). The CDR3 DNA follows: TGTGCCAGCAGTCCGGGCGGGCTCTCCTACGAGCAGTACTTC. The encoded protein is CASSPGGLSYEQYF.